Shown below are 21 T cell receptor beta chains from a single sample sequenced in a study of blood T cell repertoires in COVID-19. The protocol was immunoSEQ multiplex PCR, while the TCRdb copy is restricted to in-frame clones and leaves out a portion. The sample has about 260,000 clones; about 91% are singletons. Sample: peripheral blood. These TCRs come from a young adult with COVID-19, enrolled during active disease.

CDR3 loop: CASRATDTQYF. CDR3 DNA: TGCGCCAGCAGAGCGACAGATACGCAGTATTTT. The chain combines TRBV5-1 with TRBJ2-3, with D unclear. This CDR3 comprises 11 residues. V was shortened by 5 bases and J by 3 bases, with 4 bases between the two germline ends. Looked up from germline, CDR1 is SGHRS and CDR2 is YFSETQ.

This chain connects TRBV6-5 to TRBJ1-1, with 7 bases that match TRBD1. The trim removed 0 bases at V and 10 bases at J, leaving 11 bases unmatched. CDR3 size: 15 residues. Looked up from germline, CDR1 is MNHEY and CDR2 is SVGAGI. The CDR3 reads CASSYSGTVKGVAFF. CDR3 bases: TGTGCCAGCAGTTACTCGGGGACAGTTAAGGGAGTAGCTTTCTTT.

This clone was seen a single time. The chain uses TRBV10-3 and TRBJ2-7; 8 bases fit TRBD2. J lost 1 base, V lost 11 bases, and 10 bases had no gene match. The CDR3 runs to 14 residues. The V gene's germline CDR1 is ENHRY and CDR2 SYGVKD. CDR3 in amino acids: CAAAGGAPSYEQYF. Written as DNA, the CDR3 is TGTGCCGCCGCGGGAGGAGCGCCGTCCTACGAGCAGTACTTC.

This sequence joins TRBV5-1 and TRBJ2-7, with 7 bases that match TRBD1. The CDR3 loop spans 13 amino acids. V lost 2 bases to trimming and J lost 4 bases; unmatched junction nucleotides: 3. Germline-derived CDR1 and CDR2 are SGHRS and YFSETQ. The CDR3 nucleotides read TGCGCCAGCAGCTTCGGGACAGAATACGAGCAGTACTTC. Translated, it gives CASSFGTEYEQYF.

The rearrangement links TRBV6-5 to TRBJ2-5, with 8 bases matching TRBD1. This CDR3 contains 14 residues. Losses at the gene ends were 6 bases for V and 0 bases for J; bases not matched to a gene: 3. CDR1 and CDR2 from the germline V gene are MNHEY and SVGAGI. Here the CDR3 reads CASSRQGNQETQYF. CDR3 DNA: TGTGCCAGCAGCAGACAGGGGAACCAAGAGACCCAGTACTTC.

The V and J genes are TRBV5-1 and TRBJ2-2, with 7 bases fitting TRBD1. The CDR3 sequence is 15 residues long. Germline values: CDR1 SGHRS, CDR2 YFSETQ. Trimming took 1 base from V and 4 from J; bases not matched to a gene: 4. The CDR3 loop reads CASSLTTGVTGELFF. The CDR3 region has the DNA TGCGCCAGCAGCTTGACCACAGGGGTCACCGGGGAGCTGTTTTTT.

V and J are TRBV21-1 and TRBJ1-2; the tabulated D call, TRBD1, remains unverified against the DNA. TRBV21-1 is designated a pseudogene. CDR3 length: 16 residues. This CDR3 is CASSKAQGTGKNGYTF. In nucleotides, the CDR3 is TGTGCCAGCAGCAAAGCCCAAGGGACAGGGAAGAATGGCTACACCTTC.

The rearrangement uses TRBV6-2 or TRBV6-3 and TRBJ2-5, with D possibly being TRBD1 (5 bases). CDR3 length equals 16 residues. Deletions cut 6 bases from V and 5 bases from J, with 22 bases between. Per germline, CDR1 MNHEY and CDR2 SVGEGT. The CDR3 region is CASSLTPQDTAETQYF. CDR3 in DNA: TGTGCCAGCAGCCTCACCCCCCAGGACACCGCTGAGACCCAGTACTTC.

This clone was observed a single time. V is TRBV2 and J is TRBJ2-3; possibly TRBD1 for D (5 bases). Trimming removed 8 bases at V and 1 base at J, with 10 bases between. CDR1 is SNHLY, CDR2 FYNNEI, per germline. The CDR3 length is 13 residues. The DNA of the CDR3 is TGTGCCAGCGGGGCAGCCCGCACAGATACGCAGTATTTT. The encoded protein is CASGAARTDTQYF.

The chain uses TRBV5-6 and TRBJ1-6, with D possibly matching TRBD1 (6 bases). The CDR3 length is 15 residues. The germline V gene has CDR1 SGHDT and CDR2 YYEEEE. Trimming pared 4 bases from V and 9 bases from J, leaving 17 bases between. The CDR3 reads CASSNTRGAASPLHF. The CDR3 DNA reads TGTGCCAGCAGCAACACACGGGGGGCCGCTTCACCCCTCCACTTT.

V is TRBV5-4 and J is TRBJ2-3; 12 nucleotides agree with TRBD2. V lost 3 bases to trimming and J lost 0 bases; unmatched junction nucleotides: 8. CDR1 and CDR2 (germline): SGHNT, YYREEE (reference sequence). The CDR3 loop spans 18 amino acids. The DNA of the CDR3 is TGTGCCAGCAGCTCGACGCTAGCGGGAGGGGCTAGCACAGATACGCAGTATTTT. Translating it yields CASSSTLAGGASTDTQYF.

DNA for the CDR3: TGTGCCAGCAGCTCGCGCGGGGGACTAGCGGGAGGTGAGACCCAGTACTTC. It translates to CASSSRGGLAGGETQYF. V gene TRBV7-3 combines with J gene TRBJ2-5; 15 bases align to TRBD2. This CDR3 is 17 amino acids long. Germline V gene lookup returns CDR1 SGHTA and CDR2 FQGTGA. V trimming: 4 bases; J trimming: 5 bases; junction bases outside the gene matches: 8.

The rearrangement uses TRBV6-1 and TRBJ2-3; 11 nucleotides match TRBD1. The CDR3 extends over 15 amino acids. The junction had 3 bases not matched to a gene; V was cut back by 3 bases and J by 4 bases. CDR1 MNHNS and CDR2 SASEGT come from the germline V gene. The CDR3 DNA sequence: TGTGCCAGCAGTGACCCGGGACAGGGGGCAGATACGCAGTATTTT. Its translation: CASSDPGQGADTQYF.

The V call is TRBV7-2, the J call TRBJ2-3; TRBD2 might be the D (5 bases). The CDR3 loop spans 15 amino acids. Germline V gene lookup returns CDR1 SGHTA and CDR2 FQGNSA. Trimming stripped 0 bases from V and 3 bases from J, with 10 bases between. CDR3 sequence: CASSLASSGTDTQYF. The CDR3 DNA follows: TGTGCCAGCAGCTTAGCATCCAGCGGTACAGATACGCAGTATTTT. The full variable domain, rest sourced from reference TRBV7-2 and TRBJ2-3, is GAGVSQSPSNKVTEKGKDVELRCDPISGHTALYWYRQSLGQGLEFLIYFQGNSAPDKSGLPSDRFSAERTGGSVSTLTIQRTQQEDSAVYLCASSLASSGTDTQYFGPGTRLTVL.

The gene calls are TRBV6-2 or TRBV6-3 and TRBJ2-6, with TRBD1 matching over 7 bases. V shed 5 bases, J shed 2 bases, and the junction held 9 bases outside the gene matches. The length of the CDR3 is 17 residues. The germline V gene encodes CDR1 MNHEY and CDR2 SVGEGT. The CDR3 bases are TGTGCCAGCAGTACGTGGTACAGGGGTGCTGGGGCCAACGTCCTGACTTTC. This encodes CASSTWYRGAGANVLTF.

This sequence joins TRBV19 and TRBJ1-2, with 9 bases lining up with TRBD1. The CDR3 sequence is 13 residues long. Per germline, CDR1 LNHDA and CDR2 SQIVND (reference sequence). V shed 5 bases and J 6 bases; nucleotides not matched to a gene: 4. CDR3 DNA: TGTGCCAGTAGTGGACAGGGGAAGGATGGCTACACCTTC. This codes for CASSGQGKDGYTF.

V gene TRBV15 combines with J gene TRBJ1-2, with D perhaps TRBD1 (5 bases). CDR1 and CDR2 (germline): LNHNV, YYDKDF (reference sequence). This CDR3 spans 13 amino acids. Between the trimmed V and J ends, which lost 2 bases and 4 bases, there was a span of 8 bases. The CDR3 region is CATSRQGIYGYTF. CDR3 nucleotide sequence: TGTGCCACCAGCAGACAGGGAATCTATGGCTACACCTTC.

The genes are TRBV4-2 and TRBJ1-1; D is ambiguous. Trimming took off 4 bases at V and 4 bases at J, with 10 bases between the two ends. Germline assignment: CDR1 LGHNA and CDR2 YNFKEQ. The length of the CDR3 is 13 residues. This chain's CDR3 is CASSPGVRTEAFF. CDR3 nucleotide sequence: TGTGCCAGCAGCCCCGGGGTTCGCACTGAAGCTTTCTTT.

The chain couples TRBV19 to TRBJ2-7, with TRBD2 matching 8 bases. The germline CDR1 and CDR2 sequences are LNHDA and SQIVND (reference sequence). V lost 5 bases to trimming and J lost 1 base; unmatched junction nucleotides: 10. CDR3 length: 16 residues. The CDR3 DNA follows: TGTGCCAGTAGTGTATGGGGGACTAGTGGTTCCTACGAGCAGTACTTC. Encoded protein: CASSVWGTSGSYEQYF.

V and J are TRBV7-9 and TRBJ2-5; 9 positions match TRBD1. Looked up from germline, CDR1 is SEHNR and CDR2 is FQNEAQ (reference sequence). This CDR3 has 14 residues. J was trimmed by 4 bases and V by 3 bases; bases with no gene match: 3. The CDR3 is CASSLVTGGETQYF. DNA of the CDR3: TGTGCCAGCAGCTTGGTGACAGGGGGAGAGACCCAGTACTTC.

As to this clone: The same CDR3 is also encoded by other DNA sequences in this sample. The chain couples TRBV13 to TRBJ2-7, with 9 bases that match TRBD2. The length of the CDR3 is 14 residues. From germline, CDR1 is PRHDT and CDR2 FYEKMQ (reference sequence). V trimming: 0 bases; J trimming: 4 bases; junction bases outside the gene matches: 1. The CDR3 spells CASSLGTSGYEQYF. CDR3 bases: TGTGCCAGCAGCTTAGGGACTAGCGGATACGAGCAGTACTTC.